This is a list of T cell receptor beta chains from one sample in a study of shared clonotypes between healthy human individuals. Here immunoSEQ multiplex PCR was the method, and the copy in TCRdb shows in-frame clones only, minus some. The table has approximately 2,000,000 clones, 85% to 95% seen once; the top ten hold around 0.35%. The material sequenced was naive CD4+ T cells from PBMCs. These receptors came from a young man in good health. Some clones in this sample may be carry-over from other donors' samples. Each CDR3 is given without its conserved first and last residue. Each record gives: J gene, V gene, CDR3 length, CDR3 protein.

J gene: TRBJ2-1; V gene: TRBV2; CDR3 length: 9; CDR3 protein: AGGVRNEQF
J gene: TRBJ2-2; V gene: TRBV9; CDR3 length: 15; CDR3 protein: ASSQDFPTRASGELF
J gene: TRBJ1-1; V gene: TRBV19; CDR3 length: 11; CDR3 protein: ASSPRQNTEAF
J gene: TRBJ2-5; V gene: TRBV9; CDR3 length: 12; CDR3 protein: ASSPLGRGETQY
J gene: TRBJ1-2; V gene: TRBV5-6; CDR3 length: 13; CDR3 protein: ASSRGYRTPYGYT
J gene: TRBJ2-7; V gene: TRBV9; CDR3 length: 12; CDR3 protein: ASSTGDRAYEQY
J gene: TRBJ1-5; V gene: TRBV5-8; CDR3 length: 10; CDR3 protein: ASSLIYQPQH
J gene: TRBJ2-7; V gene: TRBV7-2; CDR3 length: 12; CDR3 protein: ASSLSSSSYEQY
J gene: TRBJ2-7; V gene: TRBV6-5; CDR3 length: 13; CDR3 protein: ASTPGGLGRLEQY
J gene: TRBJ1-3; V gene: TRBV7-6; CDR3 length: 11; CDR3 protein: ASSGYSGNTIY
J gene: TRBJ2-7; V gene: TRBV6-6; CDR3 length: 12; CDR3 protein: ASSPRAGRHEQY
J gene: TRBJ2-6; V gene: TRBV6-4; CDR3 length: 15; CDR3 protein: ASSTRWSPSGANVLT
J gene: TRBJ2-1; V gene: TRBV5-1; CDR3 length: 14; CDR3 protein: ASSLVASGPGNEQF
J gene: TRBJ2-5; V gene: TRBV5-1; CDR3 length: 15; CDR3 protein: ASNQEAGGPIVETQY
J gene: TRBJ2-3; V gene: TRBV28; CDR3 length: 14; CDR3 protein: ASLSGAAQYTDTQY
J gene: TRBJ2-2; V gene: TRBV9; CDR3 length: 10; CDR3 protein: ASSVSSGELF
J gene: TRBJ2-2; V gene: TRBV5-1; CDR3 length: 12; CDR3 protein: ASSPFQGTGELF
J gene: TRBJ2-5; V gene: TRBV18; CDR3 length: 12; CDR3 protein: ASSRRGAEETQY
J gene: TRBJ1-3; V gene: TRBV29-1; CDR3 length: 12; CDR3 protein: SVVPASSGNTIY
J gene: TRBJ2-1; V gene: TRBV7-9; CDR3 length: 15; CDR3 protein: ASSSPSRPGGLDEQF
J gene: TRBJ2-5; V gene: TRBV29-1; CDR3 length: 11; CDR3 protein: SVESTGRETQY
J gene: TRBJ1-2; V gene: TRBV5-4; CDR3 length: 11; CDR3 protein: ASSSGTGGGYT
J gene: TRBJ1-5; V gene: TRBV5-8; CDR3 length: 14; CDR3 protein: ASSPWGPGAGQPQH
J gene: TRBJ2-7; V gene: TRBV5-4; CDR3 length: 13; CDR3 protein: ASSPSFWGDDEQY
J gene: TRBJ1-3; V gene: TRBV6-5; CDR3 length: 12; CDR3 protein: ASSSQDSGNTIY
J gene: TRBJ1-3; V gene: TRBV29-1; CDR3 length: 13; CDR3 protein: SVGGGGFSGNTIY
J gene: TRBJ1-1; V gene: TRBV7-9; CDR3 length: 11; CDR3 protein: ASSLVGDTEAF
J gene: TRBJ1-1; V gene: TRBV11-1; CDR3 length: 10; CDR3 protein: ASSKSGLEAF
J gene: TRBJ2-7; V gene: TRBV4-3; CDR3 length: 13; CDR3 protein: ASSQELDRGDEQY
J gene: TRBJ2-3; V gene: TRBV7-8; CDR3 length: 14; CDR3 protein: ASSFQARALGDTQY
J gene: TRBJ1-3; V gene: TRBV10-3; CDR3 length: 12; CDR3 protein: AISHTSSGNTIY
J gene: TRBJ2-1; V gene: TRBV5-1; CDR3 length: 10; CDR3 protein: ASSLAKAEQF
J gene: TRBJ2-7; V gene: TRBV7-3; CDR3 length: 13; CDR3 protein: ASSPGGAGIYEQY
J gene: TRBJ2-7; V gene: TRBV5-1; CDR3 length: 12; CDR3 protein: ASSSRQGAGEQY
J gene: TRBJ2-5; V gene: TRBV7-2; CDR3 length: 15; CDR3 protein: ASSLAAAGVGQETQY
J gene: TRBJ2-7; V gene: TRBV6-1; CDR3 length: 12; CDR3 protein: ASSLDRGAGEQY
J gene: TRBJ2-3; V gene: TRBV5-1; CDR3 length: 12; CDR3 protein: ASTQGMSTDTQY
J gene: TRBJ2-3; V gene: TRBV11-1; CDR3 length: 14; CDR3 protein: ASSNGLAQSTDTQY
J gene: TRBJ1-5; V gene: TRBV11-2; CDR3 length: 11; CDR3 protein: ASSSGLNQPQH
J gene: TRBJ2-1; V gene: TRBV2; CDR3 length: 12; CDR3 protein: ASSVEGSENEQF
J gene: TRBJ2-7; V gene: TRBV30; CDR3 length: 12; CDR3 protein: AWSGTPSSYEQY
J gene: TRBJ2-5; V gene: TRBV14; CDR3 length: 14; CDR3 protein: ASSHSLLRGLETQY
J gene: TRBJ2-3; V gene: TRBV14; CDR3 length: 15; CDR3 protein: ASSHPGTSGSLDTQY
J gene: TRBJ2-7; V gene: TRBV10-1; CDR3 length: 13; CDR3 protein: ASSRGTGVIYEQY
J gene: TRBJ1-2; V gene: TRBV13; CDR3 length: 12; CDR3 protein: ASSTPGTIFGYT
J gene: TRBJ1-1; V gene: TRBV29-1; CDR3 length: 10; CDR3 protein: SVDRSNTEAF
J gene: TRBJ2-7; V gene: TRBV19; CDR3 length: 13; CDR3 protein: ASRDRAGASYEQY
J gene: TRBJ2-3; V gene: TRBV11-3; CDR3 length: 13; CDR3 protein: ASSFGVGDTDTQY
J gene: TRBJ1-1; V gene: TRBV5-8; CDR3 length: 11; CDR3 protein: ASSWDRDTEAF
J gene: TRBJ1-2; V gene: TRBV30; CDR3 length: 13; CDR3 protein: AWSVHRGQGSGYT
J gene: TRBJ2-3; V gene: TRBV28; CDR3 length: 14; CDR3 protein: ASSSHVRGGTDTQY
J gene: TRBJ1-2; V gene: TRBV29-1; CDR3 length: 13; CDR3 protein: SVEESGGEDFGYT
J gene: TRBJ2-1; V gene: TRBV4-1; CDR3 length: 14; CDR3 protein: ASSQPTGVITREQF
J gene: TRBJ1-3; V gene: TRBV19; CDR3 length: 13; CDR3 protein: ASTNEAVPGNTIY
J gene: TRBJ2-7; V gene: TRBV5-1; CDR3 length: 11; CDR3 protein: ASRRTLEYEQY